Following are 14 T cell receptor beta chains from one sample sequenced in a study of cytomegalovirus exposure and HLA in healthy donors. Clones were read by immunoSEQ multiplex PCR, and TCRdb kept only the in-frame ones, dropping some. The top ten hold around 3% of the sample, which has about 110,000 clones, around 82% seen once. What was sequenced was PBMCs. The receptors derive from a woman aged 18-30 years in good health and CMV-seronegative.

The chain employs TRBV6-1 and TRBJ2-3; tentatively, D is TRBD2 (6 bases). V lost 6 bases to trimming and J lost 2 bases, with 12 bases between them. The CDR3 contains 14 residues. Germline assignment: CDR1 MNHNS and CDR2 SASEGT. The CDR3 protein is CASSAGGLTDTQYF. CDR3 DNA: TGTGCCAGCAGCGCCGGGGGTCTCACAGATACGCAGTATTTT.

The chain carries TRBV5-1 and TRBJ2-7; D not certain. Germline lookup yields CDR1 SGHRS and CDR2 YFSETQ. The CDR3 is 11 amino acids. Trimming pared 3 bases from V and 7 bases from J, leaving 8 bases between. The CDR3 DNA reads TGCGCCAGCAGCTATGAGACAGAGCAGTACTTC. This translates into CASSYETEQYF. Full variable domain (outside the CDR3, taken from reference TRBV5-1 and TRBJ2-7): KAGVTQTPRYLIKTRGQQVTLSCSPISGHRSVSWYQQTPGQGLQFLFEYFSETQRNKGNFPGRFSGRQFSNSRSEMNVSTLELGDSALYLCASSYETEQYFGPGTRLTVT.

V usage is TRBV6-4 and J usage is TRBJ1-1; weak D call: TRBD1 (5 bases). V was shortened by 6 bases and J by 4 bases, with 15 bases between the two germline ends. In germline, CDR1 is MRHNA, CDR2 SNTAGT. The CDR3 contains 14 residues. The CDR3 region is CASRDQGASTEAFF. The CDR3 DNA follows: TGTGCCAGCAGAGATCAGGGTGCGAGCACTGAAGCTTTCTTT.

The chain carries TRBV5-1 and TRBJ2-3; 11 bases align to TRBD2. The CDR3 totals 15 residues. With 5 bases clipped from V and 2 bases from J, the junction kept 4 bases outside the gene matches. The germline gives CDR1 SGHRS, CDR2 YFSETQ. DNA for the CDR3: TGCGCCAGCAGGCTGGGACTAGCGGTCACAGATACGCAGTATTTT. This sequence encodes CASRLGLAVTDTQYF.

The chain has TRBV13 and TRBJ2-7; D is perhaps TRBD1 (5 bases). The CDR3 is made up of 14 amino acids. V lost 8 bases, J lost 1 base, and 15 bases lay in between. The germline V gene encodes CDR1 PRHDT and CDR2 FYEKMQ (reference sequence). CDR3 DNA: TGTGCCAGCGCCGAGACAGCCCGATCCTACGAGCAGTACTTC. Protein: CASAETARSYEQYF.

The J gene is TRBJ2-5, the V gene TRBV27; TRBD1 matches at 9 bases. The germline gives CDR1 MNHEY, CDR2 SMNVEV (reference sequence). V lost 5 bases to trimming and J lost 5 bases; unmatched junction nucleotides: 6. The CDR3 sequence is 14 residues long. The CDR3 is CASSPRQGGETQYF. CDR3 bases: TGTGCCAGCAGTCCCCGACAGGGGGGGGAGACCCAGTACTTC.

The rearrangement uses TRBV2 and TRBJ1-5, with 10 bases that match TRBD1. Germline CDR1 reads SNHLY; CDR2 reads FYNNEI. The CDR3 loop spans 16 amino acids. After removal of 3 bases from V and 0 bases from J, the junction contained 2 bases not matched to a gene. Here the CDR3 reads CASSEDRGFSNQPQHF. For the CDR3, the DNA is TGTGCCAGCAGTGAGGACAGGGGGTTTAGCAATCAGCCCCAGCATTTT. Full variable domain (outside the CDR3, taken from reference TRBV2 and TRBJ1-5): EPEVTQTPSHQVTQMGQEVILRCVPISNHLYFYWYRQILGQKVEFLVSFYNNEISEKSEIFDDQFSVERPDGSNFTLKIRSTKLEDSAMYFCASSEDRGFSNQPQHFGDGTRLSIL.

In its sample, this clone is large. The chain links TRBV7-9 to TRBJ2-7; 10 positions match TRBD1. With 5 bases clipped from V and 3 bases from J, the junction kept 10 bases outside the gene matches. This CDR3 spans 16 amino acids. Germline V lookup: CDR1 SEHNR, CDR2 FQNEAQ (reference sequence). CDR3 DNA sequence: TGTGCCAGCAGCCCCCAGAGCGGGACAGGGGACTACGAGCAGTACTTC. Encoded protein: CASSPQSGTGDYEQYF.

The chain recombines TRBV9 with TRBJ1-1; TRBD1 agrees at 7 bases. Germline V gene sequence: CDR1 SGDLS, CDR2 YYNGEE. This CDR3 is 14 amino acids long. The J segment lost 3 bases and the V segment lost 4 bases, leaving 6 bases of the junction unmatched. As DNA, the CDR3 is TGTGCCAGCAGCCCTGGGACAGCGGACACTGAAGCTTTCTTT. The encoded protein is CASSPGTADTEAFF.

This rearrangement joins TRBV4-1 to TRBJ1-2, with D possibly TRBD1 on 6 matching bases. The CDR3 runs 15 residues. The V gene lost 0 bases and the J gene lost 8 bases, with 16 bases spanning the gap. Germline values: CDR1 MGHRA, CDR2 YSYEKL. CDR3 DNA: TGCGCCAGCAGCCAAGATGTGACAGGCCCGTTGGGCTACACCTTC. Translating it yields CASSQDVTGPLGYTF.

This chain uses TRBV7-9 with TRBJ1-2, with unresolved D. Germline CDR1 and CDR2: SEHNR and FQNEAQ (reference sequence). The V end lost 1 base, the J end lost 14 bases, and 17 bases lay between the germline ends. This CDR3 has 13 amino acids. The CDR3 coding sequence is TGTGCCAGCAGCTTAGATCGTCCGGACGGAGGAACCTTC. This codes for CASSLDRPDGGTF.

The chain uses TRBV2 and TRBJ1-2; a possible D gene is TRBD1 (6 bases). Germline loops: CDR1 SNHLY, CDR2 FYNNEI. The ends were cut back, 7 bases at V and 7 bases at J, with 13 bases in the middle. The CDR3 spans 12 residues. The CDR3 protein is CASNRVGSGYTF. DNA of the CDR3: TGTGCCAGCAACAGGGTTGGCAGTGGCTACACCTTC.

The rearrangement uses TRBV6-1 and TRBJ2-3, with 11 nucleotides matching TRBD2. Per the germline V gene, CDR1 is MNHNS and CDR2 is SASEGT. The CDR3 sequence is 14 residues long. V shed 4 bases, J shed 4 bases, and the junction held 1 base outside the gene matches. The CDR3 coding sequence is TGTGCCAGCAGTGGTAGCGGGGGGGCAGATACGCAGTATTTT. As protein: CASSGSGGADTQYF.

This rearrangement joins TRBV4-1 to TRBJ2-2, with 9 bases identical to TRBD2. The germline V gene has CDR1 MGHRA and CDR2 YSYEKL. With V trimmed by 4 bases and J by 7 bases, 13 bases remained unmatched. The length of the CDR3 is 17 residues. The CDR3: CASSLPGQRSGGGELFF. Written as DNA, the CDR3 is TGCGCCAGCAGCCTCCCAGGCCAGCGTAGCGGGGGCGGGGAGCTGTTTTTT.